This paragraph reports one T cell receptor (beta chain). The antigen is undetermined. The data derive from a study of OX40 agonist ivuxolimab in advanced cancers. Study in general: Dose-escalation patients were diagnosed with hepatocellular carcinoma, melanoma, renal cell cancer or head and neck cancer. Study-level results: The CD4+ and CD8+ T cells in the blood had expanded clonally by week 6 at 0.1 to 3.0 mg/kg. The mean number of expanded clones was higher in CD8+ T cells than in CD4+.

Germline V CDR1 and CDR2: MDHEN, SYDVKM. Trimming took 7 bases from V and 6 from J, leaving 13 bases between them. The CDR3 runs 14 residues. Measured with immunoSEQ multiplex PCR; TCRdb has only the in-frame clones, and not every one. The sample lists roughly 75,000 clones; roughly 92% were seen once. This specimen consisted of CD4+ or CD8+ T cells sorted from blood, obtained in a trial of the OX40 agonist ivuxolimab. The receptor was isolated from an adult with an advanced solid tumor such as melanoma, head and neck, liver or kidney cancer. The V gene is TRBV28, the J gene TRBJ2-6; D possibly corresponds to TRBD1 (6 bases). The CDR3 region is CASKSQGEANVLTF. In nucleotides, the CDR3 is TGTGCCAGCAAATCACAGGGTGAGGCCAACGTCCTGACTTTC.